This is a list of T cell receptor beta chains from one sample in a study of blood T cell repertoires in COVID-19. Generated by immunoSEQ multiplex PCR, the TCRdb table keeps only in-frame clones and is missing some. The data contain roughly 120,000 clones, about 80% of them singletons. Sequenced: peripheral blood. The receptors here all came from a woman aged 55-70 years with acute or convalescent COVID-19. Each CDR3 is given with its conserved first and last residue. The order of the fields is CDR3 protein, CDR3 DNA, J gene, clone size, V gene, D gene. D genes are given only for firm matches. Size is omitted from some rows. Given values are once, few, many or a class for expanded clones.

CDR3aa: CASTPDRAGDEQFF
CDR3nt: TGTGCCAGTACCCCGGACAGGGCGGGCGATGAGCAGTTCTTC
j_gene: TRBJ2-1
abundance: .
v_gene: TRBV19
d_gene: TRBD1

CDR3aa: CASSPGQYTEAFF
CDR3nt: TGCGCCAGCAGCCCCGGACAGTACACTGAAGCTTTCTTT
j_gene: TRBJ1-1
abundance: .
v_gene: TRBV5-1
d_gene: .

CDR3aa: CASSPREGNTEAFF
CDR3nt: TGTGCCAGCTCACCTAGGGAGGGTAACACTGAAGCTTTCTTT
j_gene: TRBJ1-1
abundance: .
v_gene: TRBV18
d_gene: .

CDR3aa: CASSVYRGLNTEAFF
CDR3nt: TGTGCCAGCAGCGTCTACAGGGGGCTGAACACTGAAGCTTTCTTT
j_gene: TRBJ1-1
abundance: few
v_gene: TRBV7-9
d_gene: TRBD1

CDR3aa: CAAKRANYGYTF
CDR3nt: TGTGCGGCCAAGCGGGCTAACTATGGCTACACCTTC
j_gene: TRBJ1-2
abundance: .
v_gene: TRBV28
d_gene: .

CDR3aa: CASSSTGTGRLSNQPQHF
CDR3nt: TGTGCCAGTAGTTCAACCGGGACAGGGAGACTTAGCAATCAGCCCCAGCATTTT
j_gene: TRBJ1-5
abundance: few
v_gene: TRBV19
d_gene: TRBD1

CDR3aa: CASRHLPTGANTEAFF
CDR3nt: TGTGCCAGCAGGCACCTACCCACAGGGGCCAACACTGAAGCTTTCTTT
j_gene: TRBJ1-1
abundance: .
v_gene: TRBV11-1
d_gene: TRBD1

CDR3aa: CASSPRGLGTGELFF
CDR3nt: TGTGCCAGCTCACCTCGAGGGCTCGGCACCGGGGAGCTGTTTTTT
j_gene: TRBJ2-2
abundance: few
v_gene: TRBV18
d_gene: .

CDR3aa: CAWTDRPGTEAFF
CDR3nt: TGTGCCTGGACGGACAGGCCGGGGACTGAAGCTTTCTTT
j_gene: TRBJ1-1
abundance: .
v_gene: TRBV30
d_gene: TRBD1

CDR3aa: CATSDPGKAGGYTF
CDR3nt: TGTGCCACCAGTGACCCCGGGAAGGCGGGTGGCTACACCTTC
j_gene: TRBJ1-2
abundance: .
v_gene: TRBV24-1
d_gene: .

CDR3aa: CATGTGGRTEAFF
CDR3nt: TGTGCCACTGGGACAGGGGGCAGGACTGAAGCTTTCTTT
j_gene: TRBJ1-1
abundance: .
v_gene: TRBV19
d_gene: TRBD1

CDR3aa: CASRQTYNSPLHF
CDR3nt: TGTGCCAGCAGACAGACCTATAATTCACCCCTCCACTTT
j_gene: TRBJ1-6
abundance: once
v_gene: TRBV27
d_gene: .

CDR3aa: CASSFPGLRTGELFF
CDR3nt: TGTGCCAGCAGCTTCCCAGGATTAAGGACCGGGGAGCTGTTTTTT
j_gene: TRBJ2-2
abundance: .
v_gene: TRBV7-9
d_gene: .

CDR3aa: CSASLGGAYGYTF
CDR3nt: TGCAGTGCTAGTCTTGGGGGCGCCTATGGCTACACCTTC
j_gene: TRBJ1-2
abundance: .
v_gene: TRBV20-1
d_gene: .

CDR3aa: CASSLAASSGNTIYF
CDR3nt: TGCGCCAGCAGCTTGGCCGCCAGCTCTGGAAACACCATATATTTT
j_gene: TRBJ1-3
abundance: .
v_gene: TRBV5-1
d_gene: .

CDR3aa: CSVETGTGAYGYTF
CDR3nt: TGCAGCGTTGAGACCGGGACAGGGGCCTATGGCTACACCTTC
j_gene: TRBJ1-2
abundance: .
v_gene: TRBV29-1
d_gene: TRBD1

CDR3aa: CASSQSNGGYTF
CDR3nt: TGTGCCAGCAGCCAATCTAACGGTGGCTACACCTTC
j_gene: TRBJ1-2
abundance: once
v_gene: TRBV4-2
d_gene: .

CDR3aa: CASSQDAAGEQFF
CDR3nt: TGTGCCAGCAGCCAAGATGCGGCCGGGGAGCAGTTCTTC
j_gene: TRBJ2-1
abundance: .
v_gene: TRBV3-1/TRBV3-2
d_gene: .

CDR3aa: CASSLGAGGGSGSPLHF
CDR3nt: TGCGCCAGCAGCTTGGGGGCCGGGGGGGGATCAGGATCACCCCTCCACTTT
j_gene: TRBJ1-6
abundance: .
v_gene: TRBV5-1
d_gene: .

CDR3aa: CATSDWSGGANVLTF
CDR3nt: TGTGCCACCAGTGATTGGAGTGGTGGGGCCAACGTCCTGACTTTC
j_gene: TRBJ2-6
abundance: .
v_gene: TRBV24-1
d_gene: .

CDR3aa: CASGDRGRETQYF
CDR3nt: TGTGCTAGTGGTGACCGGGGTAGAGAGACCCAGTACTTC
j_gene: TRBJ2-5
abundance: .
v_gene: TRBV12-5
d_gene: .

CDR3aa: CASSQGQGMAYGYTF
CDR3nt: TGTGCCAGCAGCCAGGGACAGGGGATGGCCTATGGCTACACCTTC
j_gene: TRBJ1-2
abundance: .
v_gene: TRBV3-1/TRBV3-2
d_gene: TRBD1

CDR3aa: CASRPEGKGTDTQYF
CDR3nt: TGCGCCAGCAGACCAGAGGGAAAAGGCACAGATACGCAGTATTTT
j_gene: TRBJ2-3
abundance: .
v_gene: TRBV5-1
d_gene: .

CDR3aa: CASSPGQATEQFF
CDR3nt: TGTGCCAGCAGCCCCGGACAGGCGACTGAGCAGTTCTTC
j_gene: TRBJ2-1
abundance: .
v_gene: TRBV6-4
d_gene: TRBD1

CDR3aa: CASSSDSSYEQYF
CDR3nt: TGTGCCAGTAGTAGTGACAGCTCCTACGAGCAGTACTTC
j_gene: TRBJ2-7
abundance: .
v_gene: TRBV19
d_gene: .

CDR3aa: CASSVGQAEKLFF
CDR3nt: TGTGCCAGCAGTGTGGGGCAGGCCGAAAAACTGTTTTTT
j_gene: TRBJ1-4
abundance: .
v_gene: TRBV6-1
d_gene: .

CDR3aa: CASSEFNPGYTF
CDR3nt: TGTGCCAGCAGTGAATTTAATCCTGGCTACACCTTC
j_gene: TRBJ1-2
abundance: few
v_gene: TRBV2
d_gene: .

CDR3aa: CASTSGSEAFF
CDR3nt: TGTGCCAGCACCTCGGGGAGTGAAGCTTTCTTT
j_gene: TRBJ1-1
abundance: few
v_gene: TRBV12-3/TRBV12-4
d_gene: .

CDR3aa: CASSPLGTESNYGYTF
CDR3nt: TGTGCCAGCAGCCCCCTAGGGACAGAGTCTAACTATGGCTACACCTTC
j_gene: TRBJ1-2
abundance: .
v_gene: TRBV9
d_gene: TRBD1

CDR3aa: CATDRATRNTIYF
CDR3nt: TGTGCCACCGACAGAGCGACCCGAAACACCATATATTTT
j_gene: TRBJ1-3
abundance: .
v_gene: TRBV7-9
d_gene: .

CDR3aa: CASSVQGFNQPQHF
CDR3nt: TGTGCCAGCAGCGTCCAGGGTTTTAATCAGCCCCAGCATTTT
j_gene: TRBJ1-5
abundance: few
v_gene: TRBV7-8
d_gene: .

CDR3aa: CASSYWRDGNTIYF
CDR3nt: TGTGCCAGCAGTTACTGGAGGGATGGAAACACCATATATTTT
j_gene: TRBJ1-3
abundance: few
v_gene: TRBV6-2/TRBV6-3
d_gene: .

CDR3aa: CSVEDFQGLYGYTF
CDR3nt: TGCAGCGTTGAAGATTTCCAGGGTCTCTATGGCTACACCTTC
j_gene: TRBJ1-2
abundance: .
v_gene: TRBV29-1
d_gene: .